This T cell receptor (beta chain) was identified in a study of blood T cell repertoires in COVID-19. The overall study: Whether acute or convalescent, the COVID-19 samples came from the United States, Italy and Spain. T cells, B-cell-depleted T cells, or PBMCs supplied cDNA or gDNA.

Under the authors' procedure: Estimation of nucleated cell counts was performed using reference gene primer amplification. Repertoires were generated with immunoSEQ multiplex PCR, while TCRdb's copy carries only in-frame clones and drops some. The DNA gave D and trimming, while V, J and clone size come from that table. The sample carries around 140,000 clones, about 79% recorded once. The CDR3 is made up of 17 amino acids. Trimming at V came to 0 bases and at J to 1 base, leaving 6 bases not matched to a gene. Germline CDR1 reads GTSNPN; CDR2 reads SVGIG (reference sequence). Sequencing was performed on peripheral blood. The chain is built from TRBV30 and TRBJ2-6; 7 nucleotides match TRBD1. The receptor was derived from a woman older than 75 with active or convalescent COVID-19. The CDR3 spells CAWSVVTGWSGANVLTF. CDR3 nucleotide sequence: TGTGCCTGGAGTGTTGTGACAGGGTGGTCTGGGGCCAACGTCCTGACTTTC.